These 20 T cell receptor beta chains came from one sample sequenced in a study of cytomegalovirus exposure and HLA in healthy donors. Primers for the PCR totalled 60 Vbeta and 13 Jbeta. TCRdb's table, derived via immunoSEQ multiplex PCR, lists solely in-frame clones and lacks some. Recorded for this sample: about 52,000 clones. Specimen: PBMCs. These receptor sequences come from an older woman in good health and CMV-seropositive.

The chain has TRBV4-1 and TRBJ2-2; D is unclear. The CDR3 loop spans 14 amino acids. The V gene's germline CDR1 is MGHRA and CDR2 YSYEKL. Trimming left V 1 base short and J 5 bases short, with 8 bases between. CDR3 sequence: CASSQVQETGELFF. For the CDR3, the DNA is TGCGCCAGCAGCCAAGTTCAAGAGACCGGGGAGCTGTTTTTT.

The chain employs TRBV4-1 and TRBJ2-7; 10 bases agree with TRBD2. J lost 7 bases, V lost 0 bases, and 15 bases had no gene match. The CDR3 covers 18 residues. The V gene's germline CDR1 is MGHRA and CDR2 YSYEKL. This CDR3 reads CASSQELVAGGSVLEQYF. The CDR3 bases are TGCGCCAGCAGCCAAGAGTTGGTAGCGGGGGGATCTGTGCTGGAGCAGTACTTC.

The chain joins TRBV6-5 to TRBJ1-1; D gene uncertain. The CDR3 extends over 14 amino acids. Germline CDR1 and CDR2: MNHEY and SVGAGI. V lost 6 bases, J lost 5 bases, and 16 bases lay in between. The CDR3 region has the DNA TGTGCCAGCAGGACGTTGGGTGGCGGGACTGAAGCTTTCTTT. Protein product: CASRTLGGGTEAFF.

J is TRBJ2-2 and V is TRBV5-1, with 16 bases that match TRBD2. The CDR3 has 17 residues. Germline assignment: CDR1 SGHRS and CDR2 YFSETQ. Germline trimming cut 3 bases from V and 3 bases from J; bases unmatched to any gene: 2. CDR3 DNA: TGCGCCAGCAGCTCGGGACTAGCGGGGGGGTACACCGGGGAGCTGTTTTTT. Its protein product is CASSSGLAGGYTGELFF.

The chain couples TRBV7-2 to TRBJ1-1, with 8 nucleotides matching TRBD1. The ends lost 2 bases at V and 4 bases at J; junction bases unmatched: 0. Per the germline V gene, CDR1 is SGHTA and CDR2 is FQGNSA. The CDR3 has 13 residues. The CDR3, as DNA: TGTGCCAGCAGCTTACAGGGGGCCACTGAAGCTTTCTTT. Amino acids: CASSLQGATEAFF.

V is TRBV1 and J is TRBJ1-5. TRBV1 constitutes a pseudogene. There are 13 residues in the CDR3. The CDR3 reads CTSSQDGNQPQHF. Written as DNA, the CDR3 is TGCACCAGCAGCCAAGACGGGAATCAGCCCCAGCATTTT.

CDR3 residues: CASSPRPPGEKLFF. DNA of the CDR3: TGTGCCAGCAGTCCGCGGCCCCCCGGAGAAAAACTGTTTTTT. The gene calls are TRBV6-6 and TRBJ1-4; the D is unclear. The V gene lost 5 bases and the J gene lost 8 bases, with 15 bases spanning the gap. This CDR3 has 14 amino acids. Germline V gene data show CDR1 as MNHNY and CDR2 as SVGAGI (reference sequence).

The chain has TRBV19 and TRBJ2-5, with a weak D call TRBD1 (5 bases). V lost 4 bases and J 1 base, leaving 16 bases between the germline ends. Germline-derived CDR1 and CDR2 are LNHDA and SQIVND (reference sequence). The CDR3 extends over 16 amino acids. The CDR3 loop is CASSNPGRQIQETQYF. Written as DNA, the CDR3 is TGTGCCAGTAGTAACCCCGGAAGACAGATCCAAGAGACCCAGTACTTC.

The chain combines TRBV4-1 with TRBJ1-1; TRBD1 matches 11 bases. The CDR3 is made up of 15 amino acids. J lost 3 bases, V lost 5 bases, and 5 bases had no gene match. Germline V gene lookup returns CDR1 MGHRA and CDR2 YSYEKL. The CDR3 loop reads CASSAGQGADTEAFF. The DNA for the CDR3 is TGCGCCAGCAGCGCTGGACAGGGGGCGGACACTGAAGCTTTCTTT.

The rearrangement links TRBV7-2 to TRBJ2-7; 7 nucleotides align to TRBD2. Trimming cost V 1 base and J 4 bases; bases outside gene matches: 10. Per the germline V gene, CDR1 is SGHTA and CDR2 is FQGNSA. The CDR3 extends over 16 amino acids. The chain's CDR3 is CASSLVGAGSTYEQYF. The DNA of the CDR3 is TGTGCCAGCAGCTTAGTGGGAGCGGGGTCGACGTACGAGCAGTACTTC. Based on the CDR3 plus reference TRBV7-2 and TRBJ2-7, the full variable domain is GAGVSQSPSNKVTEKGKDVELRCDPISGHTALYWYRQSLGQGLEFLIYFQGNSAPDKSGLPSDRFSAERTGGSVSTLTIQRTQQEDSAVYLCASSLVGAGSTYEQYFGPGTRLTVT.

The chain has TRBV7-2 and TRBJ1-6, with D possibly being TRBD1 (5 bases). From germline, CDR1 is SGHTA and CDR2 FQGNSA. CDR3 length: 13 amino acids. The ends were cut back, 5 bases at V and 11 bases at J, with 13 bases in the middle. CDR3 sequence: CASSITGVPPLHF. Written as DNA, the CDR3 is TGTGCCAGCAGCATTACAGGAGTCCCACCCCTCCACTTT.

This chain joins TRBV19 and TRBJ2-2, with no clear D. Germline V gene sequence: CDR1 LNHDA, CDR2 SQIVND (reference sequence). The CDR3 extends over 14 amino acids. The V end was cut by 7 bases, the J end by 8 bases, with 17 bases between. In DNA form, the CDR3 reads TGTGCCAGTACCATCGGGTTGGGTTCTGGGGAGCTGTTTTTT. Translated, it gives CASTIGLGSGELFF.

The chain couples TRBV5-4 to TRBJ1-3; 7 nucleotides match TRBD1. Germline V gives CDR1 SGHNT, CDR2 YYREEE (reference sequence). J was trimmed by 8 bases and V by 4 bases; bases with no gene match: 9. This CDR3 is built from 14 residues. The CDR3 region is CASSNTGVGDTIYF. In DNA, the CDR3 is TGTGCCAGCAGCAATACAGGGGTTGGGGACACCATATATTTT.

The chain is built from TRBV9 and TRBJ1-2; no definite D call. Deletions cut 0 bases from V and 6 bases from J, with 15 bases between. Germline V CDR1 and CDR2: SGDLS, YYNGEE. The CDR3 is 15 amino acids. DNA of the CDR3: TGTGCCAGCAGCGTAGACTACGACGGTCTCGATGGCTACACCTTC. Protein: CASSVDYDGLDGYTF.

This rearrangement joins TRBV27 to TRBJ1-4; a possible D gene is TRBD1 (6 bases). Germline CDR1 and CDR2: MNHEY and SMNVEV (reference sequence). The CDR3 sequence is 15 residues long. Trimming took 5 bases from V and 6 from J, leaving 16 bases between them. The CDR3 is CASSLYRVGDEKLFF. CDR3 bases: TGTGCCAGCAGTCTCTACAGGGTTGGGGATGAAAAACTGTTTTTT.

The gene calls are TRBV11-2 and TRBJ2-1, with a tentative D call TRBD2 (5 bases). The V and J ends lost 5 bases and 2 bases respectively, with 7 bases between them. Per germline, CDR1 SGHAT and CDR2 FQNNGV. This CDR3 has 13 amino acids. The CDR3 DNA is TGTGCCAGCAGCCCCGGGACCTACAATGAGCAGTTCTTC. This translates into CASSPGTYNEQFF.

This rearrangement joins TRBV9 to TRBJ1-3, with 7 bases aligning to TRBD1. The CDR3 covers 15 residues. Unmatched junction bases numbered 7, after V lost 3 bases and J lost 4 bases. Germline loops: CDR1 SGDLS, CDR2 YYNGEE. The CDR3 DNA follows: TGTGCCAGCAGCGATCAAACAGGGGCGGGAAACACCATATATTTT. Translating it yields CASSDQTGAGNTIYF.

The gene calls are TRBV6-5 and TRBJ2-7, with D possibly TRBD2 on 5 matching bases. The CDR3 covers 16 residues. Germline CDR1 and CDR2: MNHEY and SVGAGI. Trimming stripped 0 bases from V and 0 bases from J, with 12 bases between. CDR3: CASSYSFSGLSYEQYF. CDR3 sequence (DNA): TGTGCCAGCAGTTACTCCTTCTCCGGACTCTCCTACGAGCAGTACTTC.

The genes are TRBV28 and TRBJ1-1; tentative D call: TRBD1 (6 bases). V shed 10 bases and J shed 1 base, with 19 bases lying between them. CDR1 and CDR2 from the germline V gene are MDHEN and SYDVKM. The CDR3 consists of 15 residues. The DNA for the CDR3 is TGTGCCACCCTGGGAGGGGGGAGTGGGAACACTGAAGCTTTCTTT. This gives the protein CATLGGGSGNTEAFF.

The rearrangement uses TRBV5-1 and TRBJ2-5; D possibly corresponds to TRBD1 (6 bases). The CDR3 is 13 amino acids. Between the trimmed V and J ends, which lost 7 bases and 5 bases, there was a span of 15 bases. Germline assignment: CDR1 SGHRS and CDR2 YFSETQ. CDR3 residues: CASGVSGEETQYF. The CDR3 DNA reads TGCGCCAGCGGAGTTTCAGGGGAGGAGACCCAGTACTTC.